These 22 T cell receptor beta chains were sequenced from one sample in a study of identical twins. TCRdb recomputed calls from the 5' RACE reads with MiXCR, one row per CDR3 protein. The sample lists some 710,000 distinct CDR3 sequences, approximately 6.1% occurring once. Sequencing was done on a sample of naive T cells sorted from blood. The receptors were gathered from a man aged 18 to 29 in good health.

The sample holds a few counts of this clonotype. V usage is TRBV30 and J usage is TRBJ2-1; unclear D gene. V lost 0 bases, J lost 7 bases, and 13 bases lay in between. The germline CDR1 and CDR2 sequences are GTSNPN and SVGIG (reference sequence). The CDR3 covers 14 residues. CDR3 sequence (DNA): TGTGCCTGGAGTGTTTTCCTCGTGAGGAATGAGCAGTTCTTC. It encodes CAWSVFLVRNEQFF.

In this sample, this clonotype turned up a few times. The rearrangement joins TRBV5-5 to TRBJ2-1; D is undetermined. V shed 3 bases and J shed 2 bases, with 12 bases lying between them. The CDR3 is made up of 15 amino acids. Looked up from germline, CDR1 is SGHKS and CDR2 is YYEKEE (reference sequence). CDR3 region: CASSSILDPYNEQFF. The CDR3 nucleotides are TGTGCCAGCAGCTCGATACTGGATCCCTACAATGAGCAGTTCTTC.

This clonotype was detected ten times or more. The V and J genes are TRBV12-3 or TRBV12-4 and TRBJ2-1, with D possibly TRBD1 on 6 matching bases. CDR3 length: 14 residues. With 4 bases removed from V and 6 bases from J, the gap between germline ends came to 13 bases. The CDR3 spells CASSSTGAGNEQFF. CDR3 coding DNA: TGTGCCAGCAGTTCGACAGGCGCGGGCAATGAGCAGTTCTTC.

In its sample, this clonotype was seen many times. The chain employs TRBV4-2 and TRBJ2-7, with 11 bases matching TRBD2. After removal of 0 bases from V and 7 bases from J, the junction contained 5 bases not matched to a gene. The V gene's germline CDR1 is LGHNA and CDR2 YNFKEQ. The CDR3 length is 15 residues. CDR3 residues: CASSQDSGRASEQYF. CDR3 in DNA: TGTGCCAGCAGCCAAGATAGCGGGAGGGCATCTGAGCAGTACTTC.

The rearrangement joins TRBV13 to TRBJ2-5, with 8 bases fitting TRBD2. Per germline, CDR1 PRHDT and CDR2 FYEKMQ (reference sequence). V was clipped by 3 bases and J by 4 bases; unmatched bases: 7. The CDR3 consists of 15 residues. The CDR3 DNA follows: TGTGCCAGCAGCTTCCTGACGGGAGGGTCAGAGACCCAGTACTTC. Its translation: CASSFLTGGSETQYF. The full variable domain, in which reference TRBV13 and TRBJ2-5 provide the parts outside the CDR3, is AAGVIQSPRHLIKEKRETATLKCYPIPRHDTVYWYQQGPGQDPQFLISFYEKMQSDKGSIPDRFSAQQFSDYHSELNMSSLELGDSALYFCASSFLTGGSETQYFGPGTRLLVL.

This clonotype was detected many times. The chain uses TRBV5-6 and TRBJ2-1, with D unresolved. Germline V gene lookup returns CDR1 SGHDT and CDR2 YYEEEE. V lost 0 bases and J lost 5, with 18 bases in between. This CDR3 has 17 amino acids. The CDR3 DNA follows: TGTGCCAGCAGCTTGGCTAAGCGTTTGTTTCTCCACAATGAGCAGTTCTTC. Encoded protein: CASSLAKRLFLHNEQFF. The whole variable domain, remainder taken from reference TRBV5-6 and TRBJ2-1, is DAGVTQSPTHLIKTRGQQVTLRCSPKSGHDTVSWYQQALGQGPQFIFQYYEEEERQRGNFPDRFSGHQFPNYSSELNVNALLLGDSALYLCASSLAKRLFLHNEQFFGPGTRLTVL.

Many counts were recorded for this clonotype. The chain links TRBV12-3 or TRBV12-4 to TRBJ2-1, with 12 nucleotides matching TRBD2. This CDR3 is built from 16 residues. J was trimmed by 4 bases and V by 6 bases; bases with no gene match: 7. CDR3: CASRTTSGSGYNEQFF. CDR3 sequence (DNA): TGTGCCAGCAGAACGACTAGCGGGAGCGGTTACAATGAGCAGTTCTTC.

In DNA form, the CDR3 reads TGTGCCAGCAGCTTAGCCGTGGCTACCCGGTTGCCAGATACGCAGTATTTT. This sequence encodes CASSLAVATRLPDTQYF. The chain uses TRBV11-2 and TRBJ2-3; D gene unclear. Germline V gene sequence: CDR1 SGHAT, CDR2 FQNNGV. The CDR3 contains 17 residues. The V gene lost 1 base and the J gene lost 4 bases, with 18 bases spanning the gap.

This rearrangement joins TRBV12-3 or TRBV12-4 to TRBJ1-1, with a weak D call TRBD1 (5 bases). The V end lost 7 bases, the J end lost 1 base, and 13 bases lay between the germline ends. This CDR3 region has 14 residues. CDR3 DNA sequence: TGTGCCAGCACCCGGGACCGCGGGAACACTGAAGCTTTCTTT. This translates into CASTRDRGNTEAFF.

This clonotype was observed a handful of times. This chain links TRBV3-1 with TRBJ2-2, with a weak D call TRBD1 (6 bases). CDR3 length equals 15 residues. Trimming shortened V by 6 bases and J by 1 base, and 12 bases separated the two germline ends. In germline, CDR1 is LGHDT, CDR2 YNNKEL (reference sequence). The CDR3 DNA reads TGTGCCAGCAGACTGGGACACAAGAACACCGGGGAGCTGTTTTTT. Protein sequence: CASRLGHKNTGELFF.

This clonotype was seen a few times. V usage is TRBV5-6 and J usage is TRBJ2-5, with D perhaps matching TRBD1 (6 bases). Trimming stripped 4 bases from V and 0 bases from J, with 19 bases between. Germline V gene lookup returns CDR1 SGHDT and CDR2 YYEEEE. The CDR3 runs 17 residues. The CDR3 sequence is CASSPMGLGADQETQYF. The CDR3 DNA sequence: TGTGCCAGCAGCCCGATGGGATTGGGGGCCGACCAAGAGACCCAGTACTTC.

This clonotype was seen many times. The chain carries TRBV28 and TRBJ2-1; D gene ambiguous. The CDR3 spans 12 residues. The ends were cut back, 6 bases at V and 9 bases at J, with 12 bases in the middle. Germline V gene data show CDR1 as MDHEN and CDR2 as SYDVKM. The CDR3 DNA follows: TGTGCCAGCAGCCCAACACCGGGTGAGCAGTTCTTC. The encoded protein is CASSPTPGEQFF.

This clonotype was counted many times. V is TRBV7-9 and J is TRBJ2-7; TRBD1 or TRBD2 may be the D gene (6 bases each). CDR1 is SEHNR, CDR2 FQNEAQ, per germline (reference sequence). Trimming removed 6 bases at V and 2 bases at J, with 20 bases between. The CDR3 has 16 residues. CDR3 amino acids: CASRPEAGQGTYEQYF. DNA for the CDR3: TGTGCCAGCAGGCCGGAGGCGGGGCAGGGGACCTACGAGCAGTACTTC. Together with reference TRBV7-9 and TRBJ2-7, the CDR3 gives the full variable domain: DTGVSQNPRHKITKRGQNVTFRCDPISEHNRLYWYRQTLGQGPEFLTYFQNEAQLEKSRLLSDRFSAERPKGSFSTLEIQRTEQGDSAMYLCASRPEAGQGTYEQYFGPGTRLTVT.

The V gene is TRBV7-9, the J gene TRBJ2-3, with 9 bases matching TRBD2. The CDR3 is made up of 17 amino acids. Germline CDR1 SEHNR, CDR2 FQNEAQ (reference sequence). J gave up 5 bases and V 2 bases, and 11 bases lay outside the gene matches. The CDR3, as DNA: TGTGCCAGCAGCTTAAGGGTGCTAGCGGGATTTGAAGATACGCAGTATTTT. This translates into CASSLRVLAGFEDTQYF.

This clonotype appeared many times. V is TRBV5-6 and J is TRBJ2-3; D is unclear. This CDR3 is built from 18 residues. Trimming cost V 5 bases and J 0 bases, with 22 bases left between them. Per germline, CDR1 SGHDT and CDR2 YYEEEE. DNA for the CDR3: TGTGCCAGCAGACCTTGGACGGTCAAGACCTCTAGCACAGATACGCAGTATTTT. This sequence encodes CASRPWTVKTSSTDTQYF.

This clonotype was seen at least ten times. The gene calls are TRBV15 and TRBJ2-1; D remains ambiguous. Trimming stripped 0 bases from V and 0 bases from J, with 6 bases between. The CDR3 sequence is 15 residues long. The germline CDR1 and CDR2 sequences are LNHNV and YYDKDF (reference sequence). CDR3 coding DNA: TGTGCCACCAGCAGAGACAGGAACTCCTACAATGAGCAGTTCTTC. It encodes CATSRDRNSYNEQFF.

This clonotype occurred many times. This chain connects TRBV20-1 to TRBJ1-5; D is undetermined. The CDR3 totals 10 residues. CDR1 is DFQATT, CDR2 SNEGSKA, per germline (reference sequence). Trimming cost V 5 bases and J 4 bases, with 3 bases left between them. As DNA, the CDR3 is TGCAGTGCTGGAAATCAGCCCCAGCATTTT. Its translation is CSAGNQPQHF.

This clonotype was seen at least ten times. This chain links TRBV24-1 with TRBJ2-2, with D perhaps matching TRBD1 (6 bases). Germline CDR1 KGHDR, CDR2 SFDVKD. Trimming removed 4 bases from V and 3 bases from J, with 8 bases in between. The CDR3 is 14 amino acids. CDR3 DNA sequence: TGTGCCACCAGTGAACAGGGTTACACCGGGGAGCTGTTTTTT. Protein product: CATSEQGYTGELFF.

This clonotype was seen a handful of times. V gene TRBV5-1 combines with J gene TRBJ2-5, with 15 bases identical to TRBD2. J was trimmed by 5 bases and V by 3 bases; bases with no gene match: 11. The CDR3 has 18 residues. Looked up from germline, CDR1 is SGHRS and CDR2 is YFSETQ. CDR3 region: CASSSGLAGGPVKETQYF. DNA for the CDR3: TGCGCCAGCAGCTCCGGACTAGCGGGAGGGCCGGTTAAGGAGACCCAGTACTTC.

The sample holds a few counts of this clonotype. In DNA form, the CDR3 reads TGTGCCAGCAGCTTAGAGGTTCGGGGGGACAGGGAGCAGTTCTTC. Translated: CASSLEVRGDREQFF. This sequence joins TRBV7-2 and TRBJ2-1, with D possibly being TRBD1 (8 bases). V dropped 1 base and J dropped 10 bases, with 17 bases sitting between them. This CDR3 contains 15 residues. The germline V gene encodes CDR1 SGHTA and CDR2 FQGNSA. Together with reference TRBV7-2 and TRBJ2-1, the CDR3 gives the full variable domain: GAGVSQSPSNKVTEKGKDVELRCDPISGHTALYWYRQSLGQGLEFLIYFQGNSAPDKSGLPSDRFSAERTGGSVSTLTIQRTQQEDSAVYLCASSLEVRGDREQFFGPGTRLTVL.

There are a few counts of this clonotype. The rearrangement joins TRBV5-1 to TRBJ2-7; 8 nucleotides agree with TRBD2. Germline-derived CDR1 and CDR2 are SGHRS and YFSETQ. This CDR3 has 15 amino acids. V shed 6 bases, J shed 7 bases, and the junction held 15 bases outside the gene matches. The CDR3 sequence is CASKGDGRAVREQYV. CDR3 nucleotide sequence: TGCGCCAGCAAAGGAGACGGGAGGGCCGTTAGGGAGCAGTACGTC.

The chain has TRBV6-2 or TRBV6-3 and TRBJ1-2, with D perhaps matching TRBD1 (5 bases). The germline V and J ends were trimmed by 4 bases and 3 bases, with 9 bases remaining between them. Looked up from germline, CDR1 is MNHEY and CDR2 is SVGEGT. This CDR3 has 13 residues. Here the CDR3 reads CASSWQGYYGYTF. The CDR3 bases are TGTGCCAGCAGTTGGCAGGGCTACTATGGCTACACCTTC.